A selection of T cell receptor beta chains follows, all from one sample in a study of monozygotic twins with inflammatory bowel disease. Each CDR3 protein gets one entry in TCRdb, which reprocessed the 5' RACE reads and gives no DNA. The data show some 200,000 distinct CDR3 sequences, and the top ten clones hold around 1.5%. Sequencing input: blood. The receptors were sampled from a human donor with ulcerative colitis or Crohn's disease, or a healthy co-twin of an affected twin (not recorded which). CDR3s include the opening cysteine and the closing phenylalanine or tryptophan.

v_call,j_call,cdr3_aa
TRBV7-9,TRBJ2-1,CASSPNLGEQFF
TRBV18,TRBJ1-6,CASSPRQDSVSPLHF
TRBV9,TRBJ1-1,CASSGGTEAFF
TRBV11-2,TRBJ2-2,CASSLSVSGSGELFF
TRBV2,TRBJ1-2,CASIYGQSAFYGYTF
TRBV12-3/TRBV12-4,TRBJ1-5,CASSEGTASNQPQHF
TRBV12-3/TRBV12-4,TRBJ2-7,CASSSARDVYEQYF
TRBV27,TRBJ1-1,CASSSDQVMNTEAFF
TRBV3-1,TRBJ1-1,CASIGYGLRNTEAFF
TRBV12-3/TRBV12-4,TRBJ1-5,CASRPGYGGLGGNQPQHF
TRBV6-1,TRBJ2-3,CASRTMIVGGGDTQYF
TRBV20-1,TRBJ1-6,CGASSYNSPLHF
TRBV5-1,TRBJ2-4,CASSLGGVQNIQYF
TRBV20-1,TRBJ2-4,CSASRGQGNIQYF
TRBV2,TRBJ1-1,CASLTPLGIVFYTEAFF
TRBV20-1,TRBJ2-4,CSTERDRDDIQYF
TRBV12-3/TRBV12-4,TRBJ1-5,CASSPLYSNQPQHF
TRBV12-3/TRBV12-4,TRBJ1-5,CASSFGTGSGQPQHF
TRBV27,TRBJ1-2,CASSPQGFGESYTF
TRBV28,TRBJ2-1,CASSPGQPNEQFF
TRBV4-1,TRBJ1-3,CASSLRHNSGNTIYF
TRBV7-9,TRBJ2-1,CTSSPQTQKNEQFF
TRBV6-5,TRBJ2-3,CASSYSSSDTQYF
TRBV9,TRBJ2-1,CASSVRQDGEQFF
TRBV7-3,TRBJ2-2,CASSRGGNTGELFF
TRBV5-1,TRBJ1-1,CASSYSSGSRSTEAFF
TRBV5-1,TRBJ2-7,CASSFPEATEQYF
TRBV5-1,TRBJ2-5,CASSFRDRETETQYF
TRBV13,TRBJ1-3,CASSLDGRGNTIYF
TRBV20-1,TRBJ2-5,CSARRAGDGETQYF
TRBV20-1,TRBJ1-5,CSAKGTGDHQPQHF
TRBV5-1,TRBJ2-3,CASSLGQIDTQYF
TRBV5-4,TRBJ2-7,CASSFDRGPSYEQYF
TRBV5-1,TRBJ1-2,CASSLDRARDYGYTF
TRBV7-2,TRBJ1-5,CASSIDGQGAWQPQHF
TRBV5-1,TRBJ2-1,CASSPLAGVIYEQFF
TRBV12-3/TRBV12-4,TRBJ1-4,CASSFRRGLTNEKLFF
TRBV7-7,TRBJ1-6,CASSLDFVTLHF
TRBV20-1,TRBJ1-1,CSANRGLEAFF
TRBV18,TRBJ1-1,CASSLLSGLEAFF
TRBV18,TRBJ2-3,CASSLSSGGGTTDTQYF
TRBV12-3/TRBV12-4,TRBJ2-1,CASRDRRYNEQFF
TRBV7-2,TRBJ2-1,CASSLARRVGDEQFF
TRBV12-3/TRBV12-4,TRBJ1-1,CASRYGQTEAFF
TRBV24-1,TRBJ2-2,CATSDSGTGGFELFF
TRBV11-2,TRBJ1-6,CASSRIARDNSPLHF
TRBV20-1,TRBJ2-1,CSARSESSYNEQFF
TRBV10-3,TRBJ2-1,CAGSPGGSSYNEQFF
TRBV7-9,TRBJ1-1,CASSSNAQDKGRGEAFF
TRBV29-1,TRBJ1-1,CSVSRTGKNTEAFF
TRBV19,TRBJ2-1,CASSIHRRDEQFF
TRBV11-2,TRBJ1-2,CASSSRRAYGYTF
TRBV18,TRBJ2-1,CASSPPSGDRGLNEQFF
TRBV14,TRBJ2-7,CASSPGTSGGVYEQYF